This TCR beta chain was sequenced in a study of blood T cell repertoires in COVID-19. Study background: Nucleic acid was either cDNA or gDNA, and it came from T cells, B-cell-depleted T cells, or PBMCs.

The CDR3 has 14 residues. The V and J ends lost 5 bases and 0 bases, in that order; junction bases with no gene match: 3. CDR1 is SGHNT and CDR2 is YENEEA in the germline V gene. Clones were read by immunoSEQ multiplex PCR, and TCRdb kept only the in-frame ones, dropping some. The table lists 70,000 to 75,000 clones, approximately 83% of them singletons, with roughly 30% in the top ten. The source of this sequence is a man in his sixties or seventies with acute or convalescent COVID-19. Source material: peripheral blood. The V and J genes are TRBV11-3 and TRBJ1-1; 7 nucleotides align to TRBD1. The CDR3 sequence is CASSQQGLNTEAFF. The DNA of the CDR3 is TGTGCCAGCAGCCAACAGGGGTTGAACACTGAAGCTTTCTTT.